One T cell receptor beta chain is described in this entry. Healthy HIV-negative adults with no recent acute infections or vaccinations were recruited as donors. The sample originates from a study of shared clonotypes between healthy human individuals. Clones were sequenced by immunoSEQ multiplex PCR, and TCRdb holds only the in-frame ones, with some missing. The table lists about 2 million clones, 85% to 95% of them singletons, with 0.1% to 0.15% in the top ten. Deletions cut 7 bases from V and 1 base from J, with 10 bases between. The CDR3 has 13 residues. Germline values: CDR1 MNHEY, CDR2 SVGAGI. The chain recombines TRBV6-5 with TRBJ1-1, with D unresolved. The sequenced sample consisted of naive CD4+ T cells sorted from blood. Subset noted: CD45RA+ positively selected. This receptor was taken from a man between 18 and 35 years old in good health. CDR3: CASNYKRNTEAFF. The DNA of the CDR3 is TGTGCCAGCAACTACAAAAGGAACACTGAAGCTTTCTTT.